The 14 T cell receptor beta chains below were found in one sample sequenced in a study of beta chain features in type 1 diabetes. Study observations and caveats: Type 1 diabetes patients had moderately but significantly shorter TCRB CDR3s in all four CD4+ subsets.

cDNA synthesis used the whole RNA isolate, giving expressed TCRB sequences. Generated by immunoSEQ multiplex PCR, the TCRdb table keeps only in-frame clones and is missing some. This sample has some 290,000 clones, with roughly an eighth found just once. Their antigen targets remain unknown. The sequenced sample was naive CD4+ T cells from blood. The receptors come from a young man with type 1 diabetes.

The rearrangement links TRBV5-1 to TRBJ2-1; D is possibly TRBD2 (6 bases). Germline values: CDR1 SGHRS, CDR2 YFSETQ. CDR3 size: 12 residues. The V end lost 2 bases, the J end lost 9 bases, and 9 bases lay between the germline ends. CDR3 nucleotides: TGCGCCAGCAGCTTCCAGGAGGGTGAGCAGTTCTTC. Protein product: CASSFQEGEQFF. The full variable domain, rest sourced from reference TRBV5-1 and TRBJ2-1, is KAGVTQTPRYLIKTRGQQVTLSCSPISGHRSVSWYQQTPGQGLQFLFEYFSETQRNKGNFPGRFSGRQFSNSRSEMNVSTLELGDSALYLCASSFQEGEQFFGPGTRLTVL.

There are a few counts of this clone. The V call is TRBV9, the J call TRBJ2-7; no firm D call. Per germline, CDR1 SGDLS and CDR2 YYNGEE. The CDR3 length is 15 residues. The V gene lost 0 bases and the J gene lost 0 bases, with 10 bases spanning the gap. CDR3 sequence reads: CASSVAPGSSYEQYF. CDR3 nucleotides: TGTGCCAGCAGCGTAGCGCCCGGTAGCTCCTACGAGCAGTACTTC.

The V gene is TRBV10-3, the J gene TRBJ1-1, with D uncertain. V was pared by 8 bases and J by 1 base, with 5 bases between. This CDR3 has 11 amino acids. Germline lookup yields CDR1 ENHRY and CDR2 SYGVKD. The CDR3 nucleotides are TGTGCCATCGGGAGGAACACTGAAGCTTTCTTT. It codes for CAIGRNTEAFF.

There are many counts of this clone. V is TRBV15 and J is TRBJ2-1, with D maybe TRBD2 (7 bases). The CDR3 runs to 14 residues. Looked up from germline, CDR1 is LNHNV and CDR2 is YYDKDF (reference sequence). The V end lost 4 bases, the J end lost 8 bases, and 15 bases lay between the germline ends. The CDR3 DNA reads as TGTGCCACCAGCAAAGGGGGGGAGTCCCATGAGCAGTTCTTC. Amino acids: CATSKGGESHEQFF.

The J gene is TRBJ2-3, the V gene TRBV7-9; 11 bases agree with TRBD2. V lost 2 bases and J lost 2; bases outside the gene matches: 6. The CDR3 is made up of 17 amino acids. The V gene's germline CDR1 is SEHNR and CDR2 FQNEAQ (reference sequence). DNA for the CDR3: TGTGCCAGCAGCTTATCTTTAGCGGGAGGGCTCACAGATACGCAGTATTTT. This codes for CASSLSLAGGLTDTQYF.

This clone has more than one count but fewer than ten. Here the CDR3 DNA reads TGCGCCAGCGGACGGGGAAACACCGGGGAGCTGTTTTTT. Translating gives CASGRGNTGELFF. J is TRBJ2-2 and V is TRBV5-1; maybe TRBD2 (5 bases). V gave up 7 bases and J gave up 2 bases, with 9 bases separating them. Germline V gives CDR1 SGHRS, CDR2 YFSETQ. CDR3 length equals 13 residues. The variable domain in full, with the rest retrieved from reference TRBV5-1 and TRBJ2-2, is KAGVTQTPRYLIKTRGQQVTLSCSPISGHRSVSWYQQTPGQGLQFLFEYFSETQRNKGNFPGRFSGRQFSNSRSEMNVSTLELGDSALYLCASGRGNTGELFFGEGSRLTVL.

This CDR3 is CASSPTTSGADTQYF. CDR3 in DNA: TGTGCCAGCAGCCCCACGACTAGCGGAGCAGATACGCAGTATTTT. J is TRBJ2-3 and V is TRBV7-2; 9 nucleotides match TRBD2. J gave up 4 bases and V 5 bases, and 7 bases lay outside the gene matches. Germline V CDR1 and CDR2: SGHTA, FQGNSA. The CDR3 length is 15 residues.

This rearrangement joins TRBV7-2 to TRBJ2-7; the match to TRBD1 covers 7 bases. CDR3 length: 14 residues. Germline values: CDR1 SGHTA, CDR2 FQGNSA. The J segment lost 6 bases and the V segment lost 1 base, leaving 6 bases of the junction unmatched. CDR3 sequence (DNA): TGTGCCAGCAGCTTAGGGACAGGTTTATCCGAGCAGTACTTC. It yields the protein CASSLGTGLSEQYF.

The rearrangement joins TRBV2 to TRBJ2-2, with 7 bases matching TRBD1. This CDR3 region has 16 residues. CDR1 is SNHLY and CDR2 is FYNNEI in the germline V gene. V was pared by 5 bases and J by 1 base, with 7 bases of the junction left unmatched. This chain's CDR3 is CASSFNRGGNTGELFF. The CDR3 nucleotides read TGTGCCAGCAGTTTTAACAGGGGTGGGAACACCGGGGAGCTGTTTTTT.

This clone has only a few counts. The chain joins TRBV7-9 to TRBJ1-5; 8 bases line up with TRBD1. CDR1 SEHNR and CDR2 FQNEAQ come from the germline V gene (reference sequence). The CDR3 extends over 14 amino acids. With 7 bases clipped from V and 4 bases from J, the junction kept 6 bases outside the gene matches. CDR3 sequence: CASTQTGVNQPQHF. The CDR3 DNA follows: TGTGCCAGCACCCAGACAGGGGTGAATCAGCCCCAGCATTTT. The complete variable domain, with remaining parts taken from reference TRBV7-9 and TRBJ1-5, reads DTGVSQNPRHKITKRGQNVTFRCDPISEHNRLYWYRQTLGQGPEFLTYFQNEAQLEKSRLLSDRFSAERPKGSFSTLEIQRTEQGDSAMYLCASTQTGVNQPQHFGDGTRLSIL.

The J gene is TRBJ1-2, the V gene TRBV4-2; no reliable D call. Germline assignment: CDR1 LGHNA and CDR2 YNFKEQ. V lost 0 bases, J lost 3 bases, and 8 bases lay in between. This CDR3 region has 14 residues. The CDR3 sequence is CASSQDRGYYGYTF. CDR3 sequence (DNA): TGTGCCAGCAGCCAAGATAGAGGGTACTATGGCTACACCTTC.

The chain has TRBV7-9 and TRBJ2-5, with TRBD2 matching 10 bases. Germline V gene sequence: CDR1 SEHNR, CDR2 FQNEAQ (reference sequence). Trimming took 5 bases from V and 5 from J; bases not matched to a gene: 11. CDR3 size: 16 residues. CDR3 in amino acids: CASSPRTSGILETQYF. The CDR3 DNA sequence: TGTGCCAGCAGCCCTCGGACTAGCGGTATTTTGGAGACCCAGTACTTC. Supplemented by reference TRBV7-9 and TRBJ2-5, the full variable domain reads DTGVSQNPRHKITKRGQNVTFRCDPISEHNRLYWYRQTLGQGPEFLTYFQNEAQLEKSRLLSDRFSAERPKGSFSTLEIQRTEQGDSAMYLCASSPRTSGILETQYFGPGTRLLVL.

About this clone: This sample includes further DNA sequences coding for the same CDR3. The chain has TRBV27 and TRBJ2-2; D is ambiguous. V shed 3 bases and J shed 6 bases, with 5 bases lying between them. This CDR3 comprises 12 residues. Germline CDR1 and CDR2: MNHEY and SMNVEV (reference sequence). The CDR3 here is CASSFLAGELFF. CDR3 sequence (DNA): TGTGCCAGCAGTTTTCTCGCCGGGGAGCTGTTTTTT.

J is TRBJ2-3 and V is TRBV7-2; D is perhaps TRBD1 (5 bases). This CDR3 is 15 amino acids long. V lost 1 base, J lost 3 bases, and 11 bases lay in between. Germline V gene data show CDR1 as SGHTA and CDR2 as FQGNSA. CDR3 nucleotides: TGTGCCAGCAGCTTAGGGTCGCAGGGAACAGATACGCAGTATTTT. Its protein is CASSLGSQGTDTQYF.